This T cell receptor (beta chain) was found in a study of CD8 T cells in Susac syndrome. The T cells that were sequenced for TCR beta were CD8+ and CD4+ cells from blood. Patients with stable or active relapsing-remitting disease, all of them treatment-naive, made up the multiple sclerosis controls. After extraction with the RNeasy kit, about 0.45 to 1 ug of the RNA was reverse transcribed using random hexamers. An immunoSEQ multiplex PCR generated amplified TCR beta CDR3 products spanning 54 Vbeta and 13 Jbeta. TCRdb re-derived calls from the immunoSEQ multiplex PCR reads in MiXCR, one entry per CDR3 protein. The sample contains some 140,000 distinct CDR3 sequences, roughly 80% of which appear only once. The CDR3 covers 14 residues. Trimming shortened V by 7 bases and J by 5 bases, and 14 bases separated the two germline ends. CDR1 MNHEY and CDR2 SMNVEV come from the germline V gene (reference sequence).

The clonotype comes from a human donor with multiple sclerosis. The specimen was CD8+ T cells from PBMCs. The chain employs TRBV27 and TRBJ1-4; TRBD1 might be the D (5 bases). CDR3 sequence: CASTGGGGNEKLFF. The DNA of the CDR3 is TGTGCCAGCACGGGGGGTGGGGGAAATGAAAAACTGTTTTTT.